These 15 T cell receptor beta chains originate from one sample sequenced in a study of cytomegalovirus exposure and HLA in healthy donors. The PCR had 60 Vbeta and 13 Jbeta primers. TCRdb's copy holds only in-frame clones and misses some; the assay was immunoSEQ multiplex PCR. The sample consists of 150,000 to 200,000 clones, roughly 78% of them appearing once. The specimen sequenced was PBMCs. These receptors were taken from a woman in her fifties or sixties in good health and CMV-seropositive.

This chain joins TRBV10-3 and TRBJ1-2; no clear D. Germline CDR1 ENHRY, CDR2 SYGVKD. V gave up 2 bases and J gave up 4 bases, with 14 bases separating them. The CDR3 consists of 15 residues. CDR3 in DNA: TGTGCCATCAGTGAGACGAGTAAATACCCCTATGGCTACACCTTC. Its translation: CAISETSKYPYGYTF.

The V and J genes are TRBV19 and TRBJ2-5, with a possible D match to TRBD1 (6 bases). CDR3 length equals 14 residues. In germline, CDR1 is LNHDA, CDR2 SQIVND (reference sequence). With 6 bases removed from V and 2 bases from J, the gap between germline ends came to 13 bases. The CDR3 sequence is CASRQTGLQETQYF. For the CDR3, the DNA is TGTGCCAGTAGACAGACAGGCTTACAAGAGACCCAGTACTTC.

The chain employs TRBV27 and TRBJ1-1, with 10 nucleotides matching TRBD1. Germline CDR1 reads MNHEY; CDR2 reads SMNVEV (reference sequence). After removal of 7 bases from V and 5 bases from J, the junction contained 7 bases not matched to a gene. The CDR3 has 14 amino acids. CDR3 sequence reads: CASMEPGQGTEAFF. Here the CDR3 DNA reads TGTGCCAGCATGGAACCGGGACAGGGGACTGAAGCTTTCTTT.

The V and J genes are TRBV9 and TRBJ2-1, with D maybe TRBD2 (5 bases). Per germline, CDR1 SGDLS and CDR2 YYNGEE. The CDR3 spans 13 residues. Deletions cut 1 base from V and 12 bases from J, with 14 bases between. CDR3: CASSVMDSVTQFF. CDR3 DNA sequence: TGTGCCAGCAGCGTAATGGACTCCGTGACGCAGTTCTTC.

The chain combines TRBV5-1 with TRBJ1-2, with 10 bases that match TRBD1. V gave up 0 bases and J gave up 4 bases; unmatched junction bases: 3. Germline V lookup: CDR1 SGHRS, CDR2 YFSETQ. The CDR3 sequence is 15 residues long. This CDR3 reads CASSLEDRGVYGYTF. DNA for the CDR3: TGCGCCAGCAGCTTGGAGGACAGGGGGGTCTATGGCTACACCTTC.

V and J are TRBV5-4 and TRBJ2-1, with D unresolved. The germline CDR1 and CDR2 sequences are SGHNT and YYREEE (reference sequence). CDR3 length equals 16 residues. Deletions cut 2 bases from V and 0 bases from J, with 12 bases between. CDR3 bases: TGTGCCAGCAGCTTCGGCAGGATCCCCTCCTACAATGAGCAGTTCTTC. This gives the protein CASSFGRIPSYNEQFF.

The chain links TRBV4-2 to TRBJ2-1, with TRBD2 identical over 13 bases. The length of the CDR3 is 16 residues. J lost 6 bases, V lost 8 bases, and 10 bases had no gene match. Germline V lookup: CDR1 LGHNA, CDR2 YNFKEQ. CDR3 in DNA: TGTGCCAGCGGTACTCAACTAGCGGGGGGGAGCAATGAGCAGTTCTTC. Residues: CASGTQLAGGSNEQFF.

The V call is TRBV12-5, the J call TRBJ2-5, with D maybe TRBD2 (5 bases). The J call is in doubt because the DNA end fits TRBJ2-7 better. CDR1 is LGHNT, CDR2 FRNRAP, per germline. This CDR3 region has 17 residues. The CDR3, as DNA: TGTGCTAGTGGCTGGGTGAAAAGGTCTAGCATCCCCTACGAGCAGTACTTC. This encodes CASGWVKRSSIPYEQYF.

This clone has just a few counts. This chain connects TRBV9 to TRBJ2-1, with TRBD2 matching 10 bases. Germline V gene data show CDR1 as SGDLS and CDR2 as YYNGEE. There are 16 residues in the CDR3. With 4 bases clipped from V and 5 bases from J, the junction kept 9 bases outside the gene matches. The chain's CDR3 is CASSTPIAGGHNEQFF. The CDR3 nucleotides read TGTGCCAGCAGCACACCGATAGCGGGGGGCCACAATGAGCAGTTCTTC.

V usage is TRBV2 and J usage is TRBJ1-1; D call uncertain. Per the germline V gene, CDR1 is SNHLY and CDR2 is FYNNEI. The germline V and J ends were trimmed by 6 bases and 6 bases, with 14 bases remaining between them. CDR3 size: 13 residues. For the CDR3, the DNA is TGTGCCAGCAGGACGGAGGTCTCTTCTGAAGCTTTCTTT. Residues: CASRTEVSSEAFF.

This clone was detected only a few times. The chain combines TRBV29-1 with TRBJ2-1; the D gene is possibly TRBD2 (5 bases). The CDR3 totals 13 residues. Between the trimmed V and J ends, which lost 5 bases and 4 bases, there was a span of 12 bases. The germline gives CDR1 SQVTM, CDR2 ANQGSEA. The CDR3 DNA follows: TGCAGCGTTCCGGGGTTAGTTTACAATGAGCAGTTCTTC. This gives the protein CSVPGLVYNEQFF.

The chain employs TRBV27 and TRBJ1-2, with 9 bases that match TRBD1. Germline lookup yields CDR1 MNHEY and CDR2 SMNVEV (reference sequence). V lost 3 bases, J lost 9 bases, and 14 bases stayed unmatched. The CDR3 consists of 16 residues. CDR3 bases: TGTGCCAGCAGTTTCCAACTCACAGGGGGCGCAAGTAGCTACACCTTC. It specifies CASSFQLTGGASSYTF.

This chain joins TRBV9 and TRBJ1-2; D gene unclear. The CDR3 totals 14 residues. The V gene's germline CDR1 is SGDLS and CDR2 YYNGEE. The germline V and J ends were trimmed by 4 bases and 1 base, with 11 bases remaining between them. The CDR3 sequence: CASSPRGFNYGYTF. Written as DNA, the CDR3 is TGTGCCAGCAGCCCCCGGGGTTTTAACTATGGCTACACCTTC.

In DNA form, the CDR3 reads TGCGCCAGCAGCCGGGACAGGGTAGGAGGCTACACCTTC. Translating gives CASSRDRVGGYTF. The rearrangement joins TRBV5-1 to TRBJ1-2; 9 nucleotides match TRBD1. With 4 bases clipped from V and 8 bases from J, the junction kept 6 bases outside the gene matches. This CDR3 has 13 amino acids. Per the germline V gene, CDR1 is SGHRS and CDR2 is YFSETQ.

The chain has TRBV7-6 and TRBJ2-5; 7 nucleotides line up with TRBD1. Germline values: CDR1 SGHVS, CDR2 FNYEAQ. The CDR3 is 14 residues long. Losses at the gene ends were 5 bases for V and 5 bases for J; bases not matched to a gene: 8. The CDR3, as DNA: TGTGCCAGCAGCGTGGGACAGCCAGGGGAGACCCAGTACTTC. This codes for CASSVGQPGETQYF.